This T cell receptor (beta chain) stems from a study of blood T cell repertoires in COVID-19. Method: immunoSEQ multiplex PCR; TCRdb's copy keeps in-frame clones and lacks some. Among about 400,000 clones, around 90% were seen once, and the ten largest hold approximately 2.9%. The sample was peripheral blood. The sequence came from a human donor in a cohort sampled during active COVID-19.

CDR3 residues: CASRSGLSTDTQYF. CDR3 coding DNA: TGTGCCAGCAGGAGCGGTTTAAGCACAGATACGCAGTATTTT. This chain links TRBV28 with TRBJ2-3; a possible D gene is TRBD2 (5 bases). The ends were cut back, 6 bases at V and 0 bases at J, with 10 bases in the middle. The length of the CDR3 is 14 residues. Germline V lookup: CDR1 MDHEN, CDR2 SYDVKM.